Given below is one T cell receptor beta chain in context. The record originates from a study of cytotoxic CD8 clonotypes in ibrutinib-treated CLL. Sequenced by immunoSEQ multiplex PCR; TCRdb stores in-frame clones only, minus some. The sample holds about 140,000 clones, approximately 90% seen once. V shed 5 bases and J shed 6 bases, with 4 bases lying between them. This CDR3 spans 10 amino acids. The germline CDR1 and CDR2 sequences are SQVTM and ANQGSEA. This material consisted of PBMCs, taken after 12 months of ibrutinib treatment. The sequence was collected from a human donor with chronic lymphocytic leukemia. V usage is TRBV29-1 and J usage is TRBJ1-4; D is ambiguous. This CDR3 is CSVFYEKLFF. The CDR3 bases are TGCAGCGTTTTTTATGAAAAACTGTTTTTT.